One sample yielded the 13 T cell receptor beta chains listed below, sequenced in a study of T cell changes during pregnancy in multiple sclerosis. Repertoires were generated with immunoSEQ multiplex PCR, while TCRdb's copy carries only in-frame clones and drops some. The sample consists of over 35,000 clones, over 75% of them appearing once. The specimen comprised CD8+ T cells from peripheral blood mononuclear cells, sampled before pregnancy. The receptors shown here come from a female donor with multiple sclerosis, enrolled in a pregnancy study.

The gene calls are TRBV9 and TRBJ2-2; perhaps TRBD1 as D (6 bases). Germline V CDR1 and CDR2: SGDLS, YYNGEE. The CDR3 is 13 residues long. With 4 bases removed from V and 4 bases from J, the gap between germline ends came to 8 bases. The CDR3, as DNA: TGTGCCAGCAGCACAGGGTCCACCGGGGAGCTGTTTTTT. As protein: CASSTGSTGELFF.

The rearrangement links TRBV18 to TRBJ2-3; D might be TRBD2 (5 bases). This CDR3 comprises 14 residues. Per the germline V gene, CDR1 is KGHSH and CDR2 is LQKENI. The V end was cut by 3 bases, the J end by 3 bases, with 10 bases between. The CDR3 reads CASSPGERTDTQYF. The CDR3 nucleotides are TGTGCCAGCTCACCCGGGGAGAGAACAGATACGCAGTATTTT.

The chain carries TRBV28 and TRBJ2-7; D gene uncertain. CDR1 is MDHEN and CDR2 is SYDVKM in the germline V gene. The CDR3 contains 12 residues. Trimming took off 6 bases at V and 3 bases at J, with 9 bases between the two ends. The chain's CDR3 is CASRTPRYEQYF. The CDR3 DNA is TGTGCCAGCAGGACACCCCGCTACGAGCAGTACTTC.

The chain recombines TRBV6-5 with TRBJ2-7; 7 nucleotides match TRBD1. The V segment lost 5 bases and the J segment 5 bases; nucleotides outside the gene matches: 6. CDR1 and CDR2 from the germline V gene are MNHEY and SVGAGI. The CDR3 has 13 residues. In DNA, the CDR3 is TGTGCCAGCAGTCCGGGACAGATCAACGAGCAGTACTTC. It codes for CASSPGQINEQYF.

This chain joins TRBV6-5 and TRBJ2-3, with 9 bases identical to TRBD2. CDR1 and CDR2 from the germline V gene are MNHEY and SVGAGI. The V gene end was trimmed by 6 bases and the J gene end by 0 bases; junction bases not matched to a gene: 4. The CDR3 loop spans 15 amino acids. The CDR3 is CASSPTSGSTDTQYF. CDR3 DNA: TGTGCCAGCAGCCCCACTAGCGGGAGCACAGATACGCAGTATTTT.

This chain uses TRBV7-9 with TRBJ2-7; TRBD2 matches at 8 bases. The junction had 14 bases not matched to a gene; V was cut back by 6 bases and J by 4 bases. CDR3 length: 16 residues. Germline CDR1 SEHNR, CDR2 FQNEAQ (reference sequence). CDR3 in DNA: TGTGCCAGCAGTCAACTAAGCGGGAGTTCTCGTTACGAGCAGTACTTC. Translated, it gives CASSQLSGSSRYEQYF.

The V call is TRBV28, the J call TRBJ2-1, with D perhaps TRBD1 (6 bases). Germline V gene data show CDR1 as MDHEN and CDR2 as SYDVKM. The CDR3 loop spans 14 amino acids. V was cut by 3 bases and J by 8 bases, with 14 bases left in between. CDR3 nucleotide sequence: TGTGCCAGCAGTTTTAGGTTAGGGGGAGATGAGCAGTTCTTC. Protein product: CASSFRLGGDEQFF.

The chain uses TRBV5-4 and TRBJ2-7; D gene ambiguous. In germline, CDR1 is SGHNT, CDR2 YYREEE (reference sequence). The V end lost 0 bases, the J end lost 4 bases, and 5 bases lay between the germline ends. The CDR3 is 12 amino acids. The CDR3 nucleotides are TGTGCCAGCAGCTTGGGGCAGTACGAGCAGTACTTC. Amino acid sequence: CASSLGQYEQYF.

This chain links TRBV9 with TRBJ2-7; 7 bases align to TRBD1. In germline, CDR1 is SGDLS, CDR2 YYNGEE. The CDR3 covers 13 residues. The V and J ends lost 4 bases and 5 bases, in that order; junction bases with no gene match: 6. Here the CDR3 DNA reads TGTGCCAGCAGCAGACCAGGGGGACACGAGCAGTACTTC. Translated: CASSRPGGHEQYF.

This clone was seen only once. J is TRBJ2-4 and V is TRBV6-1; 7 bases fit TRBD1. V was clipped by 2 bases and J by 6 bases; unmatched bases: 10. CDR1 MNHNS and CDR2 SASEGT come from the germline V gene. The CDR3 consists of 16 residues. CDR3 nucleotide sequence: TGTGCCAGCAGTGAATCGACAGGGTTTGAGAGAAACATTCAGTACTTC. Translation gives CASSESTGFERNIQYF.

The CDR3 reads CASNGLERTQYF. The CDR3 DNA reads as TGTGCCAGCAACGGACTAGAGAGAACGCAGTATTTT. The V gene is TRBV13, the J gene TRBJ2-3; 7 bases are a match to TRBD2. The CDR3 spans 12 residues. V trimming: 7 bases; J trimming: 9 bases; junction bases outside the gene matches: 7. From germline, CDR1 is PRHDT and CDR2 FYEKMQ (reference sequence).

V usage is TRBV11-3 and J usage is TRBJ2-7; 8 bases map to TRBD1. This CDR3 has 11 amino acids. V lost 8 bases and J lost 6; bases outside the gene matches: 3. CDR1 and CDR2 from the germline V gene are SGHNT and YENEEA. CDR3 loop: CASGQGAEQYF. Here the CDR3 DNA reads TGTGCCAGCGGTCAGGGGGCCGAGCAGTACTTC.

The chain employs TRBV29-1 and TRBJ1-2; TRBD1 matches 7 bases. Looked up from germline, CDR1 is SQVTM and CDR2 is ANQGSEA. This CDR3 spans 12 amino acids. Trimming cost V 6 bases and J 7 bases; bases outside gene matches: 8. The CDR3 region has the DNA TGCAGCGTCCTAGGGGGCGCGGGTGGCTACACCTTC. This encodes CSVLGGAGGYTF.